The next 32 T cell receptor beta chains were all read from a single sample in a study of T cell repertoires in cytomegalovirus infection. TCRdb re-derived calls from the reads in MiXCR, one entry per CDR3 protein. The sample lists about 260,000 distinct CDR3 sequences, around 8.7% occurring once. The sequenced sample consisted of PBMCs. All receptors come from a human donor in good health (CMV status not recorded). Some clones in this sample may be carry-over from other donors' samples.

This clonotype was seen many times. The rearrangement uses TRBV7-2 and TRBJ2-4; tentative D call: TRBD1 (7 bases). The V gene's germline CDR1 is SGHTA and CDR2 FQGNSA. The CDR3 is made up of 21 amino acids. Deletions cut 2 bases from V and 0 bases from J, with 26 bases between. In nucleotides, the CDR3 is TGTGCCAGCAGCTTAAGGCATAGGACAGGAGGGTTTGGACTAGCCAAAAACATTCAGTACTTC. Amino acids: CASSLRHRTGGFGLAKNIQYF.

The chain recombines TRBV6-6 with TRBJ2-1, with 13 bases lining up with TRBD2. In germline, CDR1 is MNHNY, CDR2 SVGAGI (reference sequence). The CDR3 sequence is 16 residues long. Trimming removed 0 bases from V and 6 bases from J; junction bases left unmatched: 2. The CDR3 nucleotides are TGTGCCAGCAGTTACTCCCGGACTAGCGGGGGCAATGAGCAGTTCTTC. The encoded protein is CASSYSRTSGGNEQFF.

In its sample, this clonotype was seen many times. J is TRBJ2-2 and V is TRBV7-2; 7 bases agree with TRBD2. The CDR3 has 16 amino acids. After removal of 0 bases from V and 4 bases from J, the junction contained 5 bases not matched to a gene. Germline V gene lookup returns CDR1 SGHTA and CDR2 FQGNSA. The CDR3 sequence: CASSLAAGVGTGELFF. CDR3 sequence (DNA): TGTGCCAGCAGCTTAGCCGCGGGAGTAGGCACCGGGGAGCTGTTTTTT. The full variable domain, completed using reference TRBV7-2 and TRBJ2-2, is GAGVSQSPSNKVTEKGKDVELRCDPISGHTALYWYRQSLGQGLEFLIYFQGNSAPDKSGLPSDRFSAERTGGSVSTLTIQRTQQEDSAVYLCASSLAAGVGTGELFFGEGSRLTVL.

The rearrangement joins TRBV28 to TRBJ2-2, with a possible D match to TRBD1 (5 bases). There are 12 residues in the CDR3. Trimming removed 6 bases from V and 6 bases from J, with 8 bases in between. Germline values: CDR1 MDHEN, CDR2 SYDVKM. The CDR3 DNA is TGTGCCAGCAGGACAGCCCCCGGGGAGCTGTTTTTT. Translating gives CASRTAPGELFF.

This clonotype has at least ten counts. CDR3 bases: TGTGCCAGCAGCCCGCGGGGAGGAGAGACCCAGTACTTC. Translation: CASSPRGGETQYF. The genes are TRBV7-2 and TRBJ2-5, with TRBD2 as a possible D gene (6 bases). CDR1 and CDR2 from the germline V gene are SGHTA and FQGNSA. The CDR3 extends over 13 amino acids. V was pared by 5 bases and J by 4 bases, with 11 bases between.

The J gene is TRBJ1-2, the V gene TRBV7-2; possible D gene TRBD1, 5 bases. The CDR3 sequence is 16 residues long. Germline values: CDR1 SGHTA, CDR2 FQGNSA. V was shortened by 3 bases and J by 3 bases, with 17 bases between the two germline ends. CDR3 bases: TGTGCCAGCAGCTTCGGGGCGGCGGGGACGGACTATGGCTACACCTTC. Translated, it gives CASSFGAAGTDYGYTF.

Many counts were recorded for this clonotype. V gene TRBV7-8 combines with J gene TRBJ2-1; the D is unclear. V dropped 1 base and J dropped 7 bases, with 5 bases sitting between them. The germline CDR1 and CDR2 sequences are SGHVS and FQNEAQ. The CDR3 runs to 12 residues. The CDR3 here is CASSLVGNEQFF. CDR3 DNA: TGTGCCAGCAGCTTAGTGGGGAATGAGCAGTTCTTC. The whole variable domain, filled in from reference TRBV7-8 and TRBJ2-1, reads GAGVSQSPRYKVAKRGQDVALRCDPISGHVSLFWYQQALGQGPEFLTYFQNEAQLDKSGLPSDRFFAERPEGSVSTLKIQRTQQEDSAVYLCASSLVGNEQFFGPGTRLTVL.

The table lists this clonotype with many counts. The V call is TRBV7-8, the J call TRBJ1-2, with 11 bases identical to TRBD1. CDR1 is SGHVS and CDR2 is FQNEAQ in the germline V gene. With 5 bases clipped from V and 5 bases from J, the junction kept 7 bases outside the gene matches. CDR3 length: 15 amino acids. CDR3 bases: TGTGCCAGCAGCCCCAGCGGACAGGGGGCATATGGCTACACCTTC. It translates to CASSPSGQGAYGYTF.

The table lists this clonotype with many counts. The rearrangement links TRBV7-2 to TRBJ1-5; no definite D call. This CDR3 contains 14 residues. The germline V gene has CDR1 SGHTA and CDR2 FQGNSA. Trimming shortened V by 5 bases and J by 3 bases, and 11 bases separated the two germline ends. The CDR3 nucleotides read TGTGCCAGCAGCCCGATCTCCCCCAATCAGCCCCAGCATTTT. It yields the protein CASSPISPNQPQHF. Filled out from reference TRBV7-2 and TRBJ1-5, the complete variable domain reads GAGVSQSPSNKVTEKGKDVELRCDPISGHTALYWYRQSLGQGLEFLIYFQGNSAPDKSGLPSDRFSAERTGGSVSTLTIQRTQQEDSAVYLCASSPISPNQPQHFGDGTRLSIL.

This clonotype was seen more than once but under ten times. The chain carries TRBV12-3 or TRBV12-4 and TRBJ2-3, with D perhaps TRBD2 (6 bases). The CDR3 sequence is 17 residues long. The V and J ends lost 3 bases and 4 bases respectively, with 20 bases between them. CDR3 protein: CASSLSSGGEAPDTQYF. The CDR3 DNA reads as TGTGCCAGCAGTTTGAGTTCGGGCGGGGAGGCGCCAGATACGCAGTATTTT.

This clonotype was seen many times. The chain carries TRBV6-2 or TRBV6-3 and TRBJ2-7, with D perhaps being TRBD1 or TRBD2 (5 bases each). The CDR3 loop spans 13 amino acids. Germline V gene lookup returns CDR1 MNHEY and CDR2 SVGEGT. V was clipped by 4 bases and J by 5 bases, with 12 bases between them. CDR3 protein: CASSSARGHEQYF. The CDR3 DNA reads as TGTGCCAGCAGTTCTGCTCGGGGCCACGAGCAGTACTTC.

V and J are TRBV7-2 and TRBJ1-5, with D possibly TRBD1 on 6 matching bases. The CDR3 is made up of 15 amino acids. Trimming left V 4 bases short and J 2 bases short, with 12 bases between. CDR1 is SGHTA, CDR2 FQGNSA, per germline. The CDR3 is CASSYRVGGNQPQHF. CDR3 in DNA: TGTGCCAGCAGCTACAGGGTAGGAGGCAATCAGCCCCAGCATTTT.

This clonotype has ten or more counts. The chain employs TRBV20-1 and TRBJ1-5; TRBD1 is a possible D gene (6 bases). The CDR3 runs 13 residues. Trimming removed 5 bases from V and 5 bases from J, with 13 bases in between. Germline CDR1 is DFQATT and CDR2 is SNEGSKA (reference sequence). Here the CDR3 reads CSAGRDTYQPQHF. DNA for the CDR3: TGCAGTGCTGGCCGGGACACCTATCAGCCCCAGCATTTT.

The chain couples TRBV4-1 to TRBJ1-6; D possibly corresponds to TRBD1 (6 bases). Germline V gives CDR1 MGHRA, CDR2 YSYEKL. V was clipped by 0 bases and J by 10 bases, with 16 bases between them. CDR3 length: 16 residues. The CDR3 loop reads CASSQDEGGGNSPLHF. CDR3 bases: TGCGCCAGCAGCCAAGATGAAGGAGGGGGGAACTCACCCCTCCACTTT.

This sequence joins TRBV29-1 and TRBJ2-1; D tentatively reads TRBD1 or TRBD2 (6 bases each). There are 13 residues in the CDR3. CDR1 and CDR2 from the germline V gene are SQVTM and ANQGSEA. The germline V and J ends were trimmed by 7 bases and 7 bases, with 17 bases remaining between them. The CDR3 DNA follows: TGCAGCGCCGGTCTGGGCGGGACAAATGAGCAGTTCTTC. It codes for CSAGLGGTNEQFF.

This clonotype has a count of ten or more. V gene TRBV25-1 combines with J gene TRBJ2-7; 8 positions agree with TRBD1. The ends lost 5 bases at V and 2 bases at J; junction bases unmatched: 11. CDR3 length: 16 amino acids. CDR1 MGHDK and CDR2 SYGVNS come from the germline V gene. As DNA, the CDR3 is TGTGCCAGCAGTCCGCAGGGGGCCTTGACGCCCTACGAGCAGTACTTC. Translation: CASSPQGALTPYEQYF.

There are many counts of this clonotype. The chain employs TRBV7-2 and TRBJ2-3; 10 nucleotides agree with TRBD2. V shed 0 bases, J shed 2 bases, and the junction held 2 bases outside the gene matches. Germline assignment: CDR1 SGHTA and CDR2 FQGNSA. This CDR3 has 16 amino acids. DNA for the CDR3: TGTGCCAGCAGCTTAGCTAGCGGGGGGTTCACAGATACGCAGTATTTT. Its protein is CASSLASGGFTDTQYF.

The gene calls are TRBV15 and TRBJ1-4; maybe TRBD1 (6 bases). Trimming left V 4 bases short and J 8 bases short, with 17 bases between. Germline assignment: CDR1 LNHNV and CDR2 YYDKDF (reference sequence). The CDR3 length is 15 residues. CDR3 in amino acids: CATSKGQDGTEKLFF. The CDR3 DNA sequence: TGTGCCACCAGCAAGGGACAAGACGGAACAGAAAAACTGTTTTTT.

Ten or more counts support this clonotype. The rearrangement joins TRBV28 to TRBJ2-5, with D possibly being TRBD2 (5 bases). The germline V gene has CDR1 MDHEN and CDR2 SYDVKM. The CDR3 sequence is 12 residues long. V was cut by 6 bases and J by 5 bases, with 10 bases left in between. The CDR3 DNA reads TGTGCCAGCAGCCCGGAGGATGAGACCCAGTACTTC. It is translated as CASSPEDETQYF.

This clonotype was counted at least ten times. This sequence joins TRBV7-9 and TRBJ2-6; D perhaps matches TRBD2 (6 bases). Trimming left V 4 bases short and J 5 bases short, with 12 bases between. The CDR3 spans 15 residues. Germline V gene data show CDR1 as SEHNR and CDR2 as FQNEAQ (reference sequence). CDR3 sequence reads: CASSSPGGRANVLTF. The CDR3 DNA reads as TGTGCCAGCAGCTCCCCCGGGGGTCGGGCCAACGTCCTGACTTTC.

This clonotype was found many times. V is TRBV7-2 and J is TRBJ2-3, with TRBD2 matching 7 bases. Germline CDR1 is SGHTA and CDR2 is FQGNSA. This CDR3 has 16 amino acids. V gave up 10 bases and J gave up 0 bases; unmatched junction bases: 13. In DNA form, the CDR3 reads TGTGCCACCAAAGCCGGCGGGGGACGGAGCACAGATACGCAGTATTTT. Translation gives CATKAGGGRSTDTQYF.

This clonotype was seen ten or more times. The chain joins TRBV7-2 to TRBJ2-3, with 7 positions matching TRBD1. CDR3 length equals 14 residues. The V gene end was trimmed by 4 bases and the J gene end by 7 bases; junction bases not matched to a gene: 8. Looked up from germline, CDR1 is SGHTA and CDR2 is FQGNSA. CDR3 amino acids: CASSSGAGGNTQYF. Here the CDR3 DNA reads TGTGCCAGCAGCTCCGGGGCAGGGGGAAATACGCAGTATTTT. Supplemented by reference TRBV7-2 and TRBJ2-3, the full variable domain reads GAGVSQSPSNKVTEKGKDVELRCDPISGHTALYWYRQSLGQGLEFLIYFQGNSAPDKSGLPSDRFSAERTGGSVSTLTIQRTQQEDSAVYLCASSSGAGGNTQYFGPGTRLTVL.

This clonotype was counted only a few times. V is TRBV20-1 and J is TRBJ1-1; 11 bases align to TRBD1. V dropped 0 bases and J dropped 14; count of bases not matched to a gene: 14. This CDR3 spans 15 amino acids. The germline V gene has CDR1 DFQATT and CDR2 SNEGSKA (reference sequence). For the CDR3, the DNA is TGCAGTGCTAGAGAGCTCCTGACCGGACAGGGGGCTATATTCTTT. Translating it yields CSARELLTGQGAIFF.

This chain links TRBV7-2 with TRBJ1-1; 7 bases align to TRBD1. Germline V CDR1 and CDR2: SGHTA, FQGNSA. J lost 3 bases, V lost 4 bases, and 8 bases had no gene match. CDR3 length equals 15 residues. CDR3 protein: CASSSGGQTYTEAFF. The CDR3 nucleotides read TGTGCCAGCAGCTCGGGGGGACAGACTTACACTGAAGCTTTCTTT. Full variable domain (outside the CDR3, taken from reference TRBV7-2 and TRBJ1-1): GAGVSQSPSNKVTEKGKDVELRCDPISGHTALYWYRQSLGQGLEFLIYFQGNSAPDKSGLPSDRFSAERTGGSVSTLTIQRTQQEDSAVYLCASSSGGQTYTEAFFGQGTRLTVV.

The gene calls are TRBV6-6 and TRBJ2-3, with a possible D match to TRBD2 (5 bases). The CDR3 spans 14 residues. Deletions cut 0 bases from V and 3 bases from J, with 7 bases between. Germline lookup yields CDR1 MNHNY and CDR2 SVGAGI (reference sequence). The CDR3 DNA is TGTGCCAGCAGTTACTCGACTACGACAGATACGCAGTATTTT. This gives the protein CASSYSTTTDTQYF.

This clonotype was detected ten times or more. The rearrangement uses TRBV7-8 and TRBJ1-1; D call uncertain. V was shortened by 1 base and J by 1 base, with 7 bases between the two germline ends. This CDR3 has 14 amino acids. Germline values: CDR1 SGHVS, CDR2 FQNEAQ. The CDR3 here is CASSLERQNTEAFF. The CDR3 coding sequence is TGTGCCAGCAGCTTAGAGAGGCAGAACACTGAAGCTTTCTTT.

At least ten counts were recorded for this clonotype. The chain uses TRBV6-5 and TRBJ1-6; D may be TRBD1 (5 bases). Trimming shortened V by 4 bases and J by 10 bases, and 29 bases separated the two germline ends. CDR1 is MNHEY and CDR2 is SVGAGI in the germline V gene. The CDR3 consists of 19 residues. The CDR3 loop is CASSFGPRGRANVWSPLHF. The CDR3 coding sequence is TGTGCCAGCAGTTTTGGTCCTCGGGGGAGGGCCAACGTTTGGTCACCCCTCCACTTT.

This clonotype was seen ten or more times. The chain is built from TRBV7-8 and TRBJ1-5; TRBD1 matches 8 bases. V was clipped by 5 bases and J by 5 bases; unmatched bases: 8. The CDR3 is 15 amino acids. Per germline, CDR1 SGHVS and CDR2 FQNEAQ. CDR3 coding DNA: TGTGCCAGCAGCCCAAAAACAGGGGGGTATCAGCCCCAGCATTTT. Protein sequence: CASSPKTGGYQPQHF.

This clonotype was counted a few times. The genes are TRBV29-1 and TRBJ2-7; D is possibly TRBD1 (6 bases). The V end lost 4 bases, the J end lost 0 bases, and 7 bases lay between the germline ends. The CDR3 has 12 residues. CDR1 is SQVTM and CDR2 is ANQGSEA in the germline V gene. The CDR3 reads CSVGDTSYEQYF. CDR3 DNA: TGCAGCGTTGGGGACACCTCCTACGAGCAGTACTTC.

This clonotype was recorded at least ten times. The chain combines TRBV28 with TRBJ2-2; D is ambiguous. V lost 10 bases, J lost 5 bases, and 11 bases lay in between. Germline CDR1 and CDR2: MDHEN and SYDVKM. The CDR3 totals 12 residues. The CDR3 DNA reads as TGTGCCACCGAGAAATTTACCGGGGAGCTGTTTTTT. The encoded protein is CATEKFTGELFF.

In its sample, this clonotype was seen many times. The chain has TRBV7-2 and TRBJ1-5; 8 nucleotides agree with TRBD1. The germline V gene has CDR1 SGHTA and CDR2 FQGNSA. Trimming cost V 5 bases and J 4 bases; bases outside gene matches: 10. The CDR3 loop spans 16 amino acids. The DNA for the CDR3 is TGTGCCAGCAGCGAGAAAGGGACAGGCGGGAATCAGCCCCAGCATTTT. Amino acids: CASSEKGTGGNQPQHF.

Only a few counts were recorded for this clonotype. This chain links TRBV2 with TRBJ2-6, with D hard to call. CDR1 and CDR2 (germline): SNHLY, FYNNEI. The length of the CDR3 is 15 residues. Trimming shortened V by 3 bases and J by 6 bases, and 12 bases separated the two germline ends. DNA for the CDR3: TGTGCCAGCAGTGAGGGAAAGCCAAAGGCCAACGTCCTGACTTTC. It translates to CASSEGKPKANVLTF.